A selection of T cell receptor beta chains follows, all from one sample in a study of blood T cell repertoires in COVID-19. TCRdb's table, derived via immunoSEQ multiplex PCR, lists solely in-frame clones and lacks some. The table has tens of thousands of clones, about 89% seen once. Material for sequencing was peripheral blood. Receptor source: a man aged 70-80 years with active or convalescent COVID-19. Each CDR3 is given with its conserved first and last residue. A D gene is named only where the DNA matches it firmly. Clone size is not always given. Where it is, it says once, few, many or a class for expanded clones.

clone_size j_call d_call v_call cdr3_nt cdr3_aa
NA TRBJ1-6 NA TRBV18 TGTGCCAGCTCACAACGGGGTGCTCACTATAATTCACCCCTCCACTTT CASSQRGAHYNSPLHF
NA TRBJ1-2 TRBD1 TRBV7-9 TGTGCCAGCAGCTTAACCGGGACAGGGGACTATGGCTACACCTTC CASSLTGTGDYGYTF
NA TRBJ1-4 TRBD1 TRBV9 TGTGCCAGCAGCCCCCACAGGGGGCCCGGTGAAAAACTGTTTTTT CASSPHRGPGEKLFF
NA TRBJ1-6 NA TRBV9 TGTGCCAGCAGCCCCTGGGCCTTTTATAATTCACCCCTCCACTTT CASSPWAFYNSPLHF
NA TRBJ1-1 NA TRBV3-1/TRBV3-2 TGTGCCAGCAGCCAATTAGTACGAGCTTTCTTT CASSQLVRAFF
NA TRBJ2-1 NA TRBV19 TGTGCCAGTAGTATAGATCGAGAGGGGGCCTACAATGAGCAGTTCTTC CASSIDREGAYNEQFF
NA TRBJ2-7 NA TRBV6-5 TGTGCCAGCCAAGGGGACACCTACGAGCAGTACTTC CASQGDTYEQYF
NA TRBJ2-1 NA TRBV5-1 TGCGCCAGCAGCTTGGCCCCCGCCTACAATGAGCAGTTCTTC CASSLAPAYNEQFF
NA TRBJ1-2 TRBD1 TRBV28 TGTGCCAGCAGCCTACAGGGGGGTGGCTACACCTTC CASSLQGGGYTF
once TRBJ1-1 NA TRBV6-5 TGTGCCAGCAGTCCCCAGGGCCCCCGATCTGAAGCTTTCTTT CASSPQGPRSEAFF
NA TRBJ1-1 NA TRBV19 TGTGCCAGTAGTATAGGTGACACTGGCACTGAAGCTTTCTTT CASSIGDTGTEAFF
once TRBJ1-4 TRBD1 TRBV30 TGTGCCTGGAGGGACAGGGTAAATGAAAAACTGTTTTTT CAWRDRVNEKLFF
NA TRBJ1-5 TRBD1 TRBV10-2 TGCGCCAGCAGTGAGTCGACAGGGGATCAGCCCCAGCATTTT CASSESTGDQPQHF
NA TRBJ2-3 TRBD2 TRBV5-1 TGCGCCACCCGGAGGGGGACTAGCGGGACCACAGATACGCAGTATTTT CATRRGTSGTTDTQYF
once TRBJ2-1 TRBD2 TRBV18 TGTGCCAGCTCAATGAGCGGCGGGAGGGGAAATGAGCAGTTCTTC CASSMSGGRGNEQFF
NA TRBJ1-1 NA TRBV28 TGTGCCAGCAGTTTGGTGCCCGTAGGAGGCGCTGAAGCTTTCTTT CASSLVPVGGAEAFF
NA TRBJ2-3 TRBD1 TRBV4-1 TGCGCCAGCAGCCAACCCCGGGGACAGGGCCGAGGGGCAGATACGCAGTATTTT CASSQPRGQGRGADTQYF
NA TRBJ2-7 NA TRBV10-3 TGTGCCATCAGTTCCCAGGGAAGGGTCAACGAGCAGTACTTC CAISSQGRVNEQYF
NA TRBJ2-5 TRBD1 TRBV7-9 TGTGCCAGCAGCTTACAGGGGGCATGGGAGACCCAGTACTTC CASSLQGAWETQYF
NA TRBJ2-7 TRBD2 TRBV9 TGTGCCAGCAGCGTCGGAACGCTAGCGGGAACCGAGCAGTACTTC CASSVGTLAGTEQYF
NA TRBJ1-1 NA TRBV18 TGTGCCAGCTCACGGGGGGGTAACACTGAAGCTTTCTTT CASSRGGNTEAFF
NA TRBJ1-2 NA TRBV19 TGTGCCAGTAGGCAGGGCTATAACTATGGCTACACCTTC CASRQGYNYGYTF
NA TRBJ2-1 NA TRBV11-2 TGTGCCAGCAGCTTAGATCTTTTGGCATACAATGAGCAGTTCTTC CASSLDLLAYNEQFF
once TRBJ2-3 TRBD2 TRBV5-1 TGCGCCAGCAGCTTTGCGGGAGCTACGCAGTATTTT CASSFAGATQYF
NA TRBJ1-2 NA TRBV6-5 TGTGCCAGCAGTTACGCGGGGGGGGCAGGCTATGGCTACACCTTC CASSYAGGAGYGYTF
NA TRBJ2-1 TRBD2 TRBV4-1 TGCGCCAGCAGCCAACTAGCGGGCTCCTACAATGAGCAGTTCTTC CASSQLAGSYNEQFF
NA TRBJ1-1 TRBD1 TRBV27 TGTGCCAGCTGGCCCGGCAGGGGGCGTAAGGGGAATGAAGCTTTCTTT CASWPGRGRKGNEAFF
NA TRBJ1-6 NA TRBV23-1 TGCGCCAGCAGGACTTTGTACTCCCGGTGTATTAATTCACCCCTCCACTTT CASRTLYSRCINSPLHF
NA TRBJ1-5 NA TRBV28 TGTGCCAGCAGTTCGCCAGCGGGAAATAGCAATCAGCCCCAGCATTTT CASSSPAGNSNQPQHF
NA TRBJ2-7 TRBD1 TRBV5-6 TGTGCCAGCAGCCCGACAGGGACCTACGAGCAGTACTTC CASSPTGTYEQYF
NA TRBJ2-5 TRBD1 TRBV7-3 TGTGCCAGCAGTTCCGACAGGGATGAGACCCAGTACTTC CASSSDRDETQYF
NA TRBJ1-3 NA TRBV18 TGTGCCAGCTCACCAGGGCAGATTTACTCTGGAAACACCATATATTTT CASSPGQIYSGNTIYF
NA TRBJ2-2 TRBD1 TRBV7-3 TGTGCCAGCCGGGGACAGGGGTCGAACACCGGGGAGCTGTTTTTT CASRGQGSNTGELFF
NA TRBJ1-5 NA TRBV5-1 TGCGCCAGCAGCTTGGGCCCCGCGGGGGCCGGCAATCAGCCCCAGCATTTT CASSLGPAGAGNQPQHF
NA TRBJ1-2 TRBD1 TRBV5-1 TGCGCCAGCAGCTTCAGGACAGGAGATGGCTACACCTTC CASSFRTGDGYTF
NA TRBJ2-1 NA TRBV7-9 TGTGCCAGCAGCTTAGCCCCGAATTTACTAGCCGACAATGAGCAGTTCTTC CASSLAPNLLADNEQFF
NA TRBJ1-2 TRBD1 TRBV12-3/TRBV12-4 TGTGCCAGCAGTCGCGGGACAGGGGGCTACACCTTC CASSRGTGGYTF
NA TRBJ1-1 TRBD1 TRBV5-4 TGTGCCAGCAGCTTTTTGCTAACGACAGGCAGGGGGGAAGCTTTCTTT CASSFLLTTGRGEAFF
NA TRBJ2-5 NA TRBV7-3 TGTGCCAGCAGCTTAGGGGCAGGCCAAGAGACCCAGTACTTC CASSLGAGQETQYF
NA TRBJ2-7 NA TRBV3-1/TRBV3-2 TGTGCCAGCAGCCAATTGGCAGGGTTTTACTTC CASSQLAGFYF
few TRBJ2-1 NA TRBV7-8 TGTGCCAGCAGCTTAGCAGGAGGCAATGAGCAGTTCTTC CASSLAGGNEQFF
NA TRBJ1-1 TRBD1 TRBV10-3 TGTGCCATCAGGGGACAGGGTATCCGCAGAACTGAAGCTTTCTTT CAIRGQGIRRTEAFF
NA TRBJ2-5 NA TRBV11-3 TGTGCCAGCAGCTTATCTAGTCAAGAGACCCAGTACTTC CASSLSSQETQYF
NA TRBJ1-2 NA TRBV12-3/TRBV12-4 TGTGCCAGCAGGACGGGGGGCGGGGGCTACACCTTC CASRTGGGGYTF
few TRBJ2-7 TRBD1 TRBV18 TGTGCCAGCTCGGGACAGTCCTACGAGCAGTACTTC CASSGQSYEQYF
NA TRBJ1-2 NA TRBV9 TGTGCCAGCAGCGTAGGGGCACAGCCCGCTAACTATGGCTACACCTTC CASSVGAQPANYGYTF
NA TRBJ2-2 TRBD2 TRBV7-3 TGTGCCAGCAGCCCACGGACTAGCGGGAACGGGGAGCTGTTTTTT CASSPRTSGNGELFF
NA TRBJ1-3 NA TRBV19 TGTGCCAGTAATCCGACAGGTTCGGGAAACACCATATATTTT CASNPTGSGNTIYF
NA TRBJ2-7 NA TRBV29-1 TGCAGCGTCGCCCGACCGGGCTCCTACGAGCAGTACTTC CSVARPGSYEQYF
once TRBJ2-7 TRBD1 TRBV3-1/TRBV3-2 TGTGCCAGCAGCCAAGATTTGGGACAGGGGAATCCACCCTACGAGCAGTACTTC CASSQDLGQGNPPYEQYF